These 23 T cell receptor beta chains share one sample of origin, sequenced in a study of blood T cell repertoires in COVID-19. The repertoire was sequenced with immunoSEQ multiplex PCR; TCRdb's copy has only in-frame clones and lacks some. The table shows 84,000 or so clones, with 80% occurring only once. Sequencing was done on a sample of peripheral blood. These receptor sequences come from a woman aged 35 to 49 with active or convalescent COVID-19.

This clone was found a few times. The rearrangement links TRBV30 to TRBJ1-2; 7 bases are shared with TRBD1. The CDR3 totals 13 residues. CDR1 and CDR2 from the germline V gene are GTSNPN and SVGIG (reference sequence). V trimming: 0 bases; J trimming: 7 bases; junction bases outside the gene matches: 5. In DNA, the CDR3 is TGTGCCTGGAGTGTTAGACAGGGTACTGGCTACACCTTC. Translating it yields CAWSVRQGTGYTF.

The chain links TRBV6-6 to TRBJ1-5, with 7 bases fitting TRBD1. Germline V gives CDR1 MNHNY, CDR2 SVGAGI (reference sequence). J was trimmed by 6 bases and V by 6 bases; bases with no gene match: 11. This CDR3 contains 15 residues. The DNA for the CDR3 is TGTGCCAGCAGCGATAAGACAGGGTGGGGTCAGCCCCAGCATTTT. This codes for CASSDKTGWGQPQHF.

CDR3 bases: TGTGCCAGCAGCCTAGGGGGGCGAGAAAAACTGTTTTTT. It is translated as CASSLGGREKLFF. The rearrangement links TRBV11-2 to TRBJ1-4, with D maybe TRBD1 (6 bases). Germline CDR1 is SGHAT and CDR2 is FQNNGV. The CDR3 runs to 13 residues. Between the trimmed V and J ends, which lost 5 bases and 8 bases, there was a span of 12 bases.

This clone was counted once. The chain carries TRBV28 and TRBJ2-7; TRBD2 aligns across 7 bases. CDR3 length: 15 residues. In germline, CDR1 is MDHEN, CDR2 SYDVKM. Trimming removed 3 bases from V and 0 bases from J; junction bases left unmatched: 5. The CDR3 DNA reads TGTGCCAGCAGTTTTCTAGCGGAGCTCTCCTACGAGCAGTACTTC. It translates to CASSFLAELSYEQYF.

The chain uses TRBV24-1 and TRBJ1-5; no definite D call. The germline V gene has CDR1 KGHDR and CDR2 SFDVKD. With 6 bases removed from V and 5 bases from J, the gap between germline ends came to 13 bases. This CDR3 contains 14 residues. As DNA, the CDR3 is TGTGCCACCAGTCCACCGGGAACCTATCAGCCCCAGCATTTT. It is translated as CATSPPGTYQPQHF.

The rearrangement uses TRBV7-2 and TRBJ2-7; D is possibly TRBD2 (5 bases). Trimming took off 1 base at V and 11 bases at J, with 15 bases between the two ends. CDR1 is SGHTA, CDR2 FQGNSA, per germline. The CDR3 loop spans 13 amino acids. CDR3 region: CASSLGVEGLEYF. CDR3 coding DNA: TGTGCCAGCAGCTTAGGAGTTGAGGGTTTGGAGTACTTC. The full variable domain, in which reference TRBV7-2 and TRBJ2-7 provide the parts outside the CDR3, is GAGVSQSPSNKVTEKGKDVELRCDPISGHTALYWYRQSLGQGLEFLIYFQGNSAPDKSGLPSDRFSAERTGGSVSTLTIQRTQQEDSAVYLCASSLGVEGLEYFGPGTRLTVT.

This chain links TRBV28 with TRBJ1-1; 8 bases are a match to TRBD1. CDR1 is MDHEN, CDR2 SYDVKM, per germline. CDR3 length: 15 residues. J was trimmed by 1 base and V by 3 bases; bases with no gene match: 4. This CDR3 reads CASSFPQGANTEAFF. The CDR3 nucleotides read TGTGCCAGCAGTTTCCCGCAGGGGGCGAACACTGAAGCTTTCTTT.

The chain links TRBV28 to TRBJ2-5, with 14 nucleotides matching TRBD2. CDR1 is MDHEN and CDR2 is SYDVKM in the germline V gene. The V and J ends lost 3 bases and 1 base, in that order; junction bases with no gene match: 10. The CDR3 sequence is 19 residues long. The CDR3 loop is CASSFPEGLAGVLQETQYF. The CDR3 coding sequence is TGTGCCAGCAGTTTCCCCGAGGGACTAGCGGGGGTACTCCAAGAGACCCAGTACTTC.

The chain has TRBV4-1 and TRBJ2-3, with 9 nucleotides matching TRBD2. The ends lost 1 base at V and 6 bases at J; junction bases unmatched: 8. The CDR3 has 16 amino acids. The germline gives CDR1 MGHRA, CDR2 YSYEKL. In DNA form, the CDR3 reads TGCGCCAGCAGCCAAGTCGATAGCGGGAGTAGGGATACGCAGTATTTT. It encodes CASSQVDSGSRDTQYF.

The chain carries TRBV6-5 and TRBJ1-4; D possibly corresponds to TRBD1 (6 bases). With 1 base removed from V and 2 bases from J, the gap between germline ends came to 11 bases. Germline assignment: CDR1 MNHEY and CDR2 SVGAGI. The CDR3 runs to 16 residues. Here the CDR3 DNA reads TGTGCCAGCAGTTACTTGTTCAGGGGTACTAATGAAAAACTGTTTTTT. Translation: CASSYLFRGTNEKLFF.

V is TRBV28 and J is TRBJ1-3; no definite D call. Deletions cut 4 bases from V and 0 bases from J, with 7 bases between. The CDR3 is 14 amino acids. Germline V CDR1 and CDR2: MDHEN, SYDVKM. CDR3 region: CASSSQFSGNTIYF. The CDR3 DNA is TGTGCCAGCAGTTCACAGTTCTCTGGAAACACCATATATTTT.

Comments on this clone: This sample includes further DNA sequences coding for the same CDR3. V gene TRBV18 combines with J gene TRBJ1-1, with D tentatively TRBD1 (5 bases). In germline, CDR1 is KGHSH, CDR2 LQKENI. Trimming left V 2 bases short and J 2 bases short, with 21 bases between. This CDR3 is 18 amino acids long. The CDR3 protein is CASSPFKGGAGANTEAFF. CDR3 nucleotide sequence: TGTGCCAGCTCACCATTCAAGGGCGGGGCGGGCGCTAACACTGAAGCTTTCTTT.

The chain links TRBV28 to TRBJ2-5; tentative D call: TRBD1 (6 bases). The V gene lost 6 bases and the J gene lost 2 bases, with 13 bases spanning the gap. Per germline, CDR1 MDHEN and CDR2 SYDVKM. The CDR3 totals 14 residues. The CDR3 coding sequence is TGTGCCAGCAGCCATGCAGGGGTTCAAGAGACCCAGTACTTC. Translation gives CASSHAGVQETQYF. Full variable domain (outside the CDR3, taken from reference TRBV28 and TRBJ2-5): DVKVTQSSRYLVKRTGEKVFLECVQDMDHENMFWYRQDPGLGLRLIYFSYDVKMKEKGDIPEGYSVSREKKERFSLILESASTNQTSMYLCASSHAGVQETQYFGPGTRLLVL.

This sequence joins TRBV7-8 and TRBJ2-5; 11 nucleotides match TRBD2. The CDR3 runs 15 residues. J gave up 1 base and V 3 bases, and 1 base lay outside the gene matches. The germline CDR1 and CDR2 sequences are SGHVS and FQNEAQ. The CDR3 protein is CASSLGLAAQETQYF. Here the CDR3 DNA reads TGTGCCAGCAGCTTGGGACTAGCGGCCCAAGAGACCCAGTACTTC.

This sequence joins TRBV28 and TRBJ2-7; weak D call: TRBD1 (5 bases). CDR3 size: 13 residues. In germline, CDR1 is MDHEN, CDR2 SYDVKM. Trimming cost V 8 bases and J 4 bases, with 15 bases left between them. CDR3 region: CASGRRQTYEQYF. The CDR3 DNA is TGTGCCAGCGGCCGGAGACAGACGTACGAGCAGTACTTC.

This rearrangement joins TRBV28 to TRBJ2-4; 9 bases align to TRBD1. Germline assignment: CDR1 MDHEN and CDR2 SYDVKM. After removal of 6 bases from V and 9 bases from J, the junction contained 6 bases not matched to a gene. This CDR3 has 13 amino acids. CDR3 nucleotides: TGTGCCAGCAGGGGACAGGGCGGGGGCATTCAGTACTTC. Translating it yields CASRGQGGGIQYF. The full variable domain, in which reference TRBV28 and TRBJ2-4 provide the parts outside the CDR3, is DVKVTQSSRYLVKRTGEKVFLECVQDMDHENMFWYRQDPGLGLRLIYFSYDVKMKEKGDIPEGYSVSREKKERFSLILESASTNQTSMYLCASRGQGGGIQYFGAGTRLSVL.

The chain links TRBV5-1 to TRBJ2-3; 8 positions match TRBD1. CDR3 length: 14 amino acids. After removal of 6 bases from V and 0 bases from J, the junction contained 3 bases not matched to a gene. Germline values: CDR1 SGHRS, CDR2 YFSETQ. As DNA, the CDR3 is TGCGCCAGCAAGCAGGGGGCTAGCACAGATACGCAGTATTTT. Translation: CASKQGASTDTQYF.

This clone has just one count. This chain uses TRBV28 with TRBJ2-6, with D possibly TRBD2 on 7 matching bases. CDR3 size: 18 residues. Per the germline V gene, CDR1 is MDHEN and CDR2 is SYDVKM. V lost 2 bases and J 0 bases, leaving 14 bases between the germline ends. CDR3 bases: TGTGCCAGCAGTTTAGCGGGGGCGTTGAGCTCTGGGGCCAACGTCCTGACTTTC. Encoded protein: CASSLAGALSSGANVLTF. Variable domain in full (rest from reference TRBV28 and TRBJ2-6): DVKVTQSSRYLVKRTGEKVFLECVQDMDHENMFWYRQDPGLGLRLIYFSYDVKMKEKGDIPEGYSVSREKKERFSLILESASTNQTSMYLCASSLAGALSSGANVLTFGAGSRLTVL.

The V call is TRBV29-1, the J call TRBJ1-2; D unresolved. V gave up 4 bases and J gave up 6 bases, with 9 bases separating them. The germline V gene has CDR1 SQVTM and CDR2 ANQGSEA. This CDR3 spans 11 amino acids. For the CDR3, the DNA is TGCAGCGTTGGTCCGGAGGATGGCTACACCTTC. Amino acids: CSVGPEDGYTF. Combining the CDR3 with reference TRBV29-1 and TRBJ1-2 gives the whole variable domain SAVISQKPSRDICQRGTSLTIQCQVDSQVTMMFWYRQQPGQSLTLIATANQGSEATYESGFVIDKFPISRPNLTFSTLTVSNMSPEDSSIYLCSVGPEDGYTFGSGTRLTVV.

The genes are TRBV11-3 and TRBJ2-7, with 7 positions matching TRBD2. With V trimmed by 4 bases and J by 3 bases, 6 bases remained unmatched. Germline CDR1 SGHNT, CDR2 YENEEA. The CDR3 is 14 residues long. The CDR3 reads CASSSGTNLYEQYF. Written as DNA, the CDR3 is TGTGCCAGCAGCTCCGGGACTAACCTCTACGAGCAGTACTTC.

The chain joins TRBV5-5 to TRBJ2-7; a possible D gene is TRBD1 (6 bases). This CDR3 has 13 residues. V was clipped by 0 bases and J by 7 bases, with 11 bases between them. CDR1 is SGHKS and CDR2 is YYEKEE in the germline V gene (reference sequence). The CDR3 loop reads CASSLDRAREQYF. The CDR3 nucleotides are TGTGCCAGCAGCTTGGACAGGGCGAGAGAGCAGTACTTC.

The V and J genes are TRBV7-9 and TRBJ1-2; D is unresolved. The CDR3 is 15 amino acids. Germline V gene lookup returns CDR1 SEHNR and CDR2 FQNEAQ (reference sequence). Between the trimmed V and J ends, which lost 1 base and 6 bases, there was a span of 15 bases. CDR3 nucleotides: TGTGCCAGCAGCTTAGGGTATACAGCCCCAGATGGCTACACCTTC. Translated, it gives CASSLGYTAPDGYTF.

The chain's CDR3 is CASSEYRGFNEKLFF. CDR3 coding DNA: TGTGCCAGCAGTGAATATAGGGGGTTTAATGAAAAACTGTTTTTT. This chain uses TRBV25-1 with TRBJ1-4; tentatively, D is TRBD1 (6 bases). Per the germline V gene, CDR1 is MGHDK and CDR2 is SYGVNS. V lost 0 bases to trimming and J lost 4 bases, with 9 bases between them. The CDR3 consists of 15 residues. The whole variable domain, remainder taken from reference TRBV25-1 and TRBJ1-4, is EADIYQTPRYLVIGTGKKITLECSQTMGHDKMYWYQQDPGMELHLIHYSYGVNSTEKGDLSSESTVSRIRTEHFPLTLESARPSHTSQYLCASSEYRGFNEKLFFGSGTQLSVL.